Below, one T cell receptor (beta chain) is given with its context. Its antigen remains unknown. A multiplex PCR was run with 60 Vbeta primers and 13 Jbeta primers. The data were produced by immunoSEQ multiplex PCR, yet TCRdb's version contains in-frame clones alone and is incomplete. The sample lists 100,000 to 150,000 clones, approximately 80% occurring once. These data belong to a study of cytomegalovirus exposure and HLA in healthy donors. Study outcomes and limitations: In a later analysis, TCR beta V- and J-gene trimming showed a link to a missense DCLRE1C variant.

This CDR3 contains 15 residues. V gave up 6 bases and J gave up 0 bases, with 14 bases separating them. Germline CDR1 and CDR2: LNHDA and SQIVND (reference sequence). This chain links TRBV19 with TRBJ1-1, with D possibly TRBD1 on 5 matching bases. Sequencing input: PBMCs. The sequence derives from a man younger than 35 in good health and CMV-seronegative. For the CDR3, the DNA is TGTGCCAGTAGGGATGTCACAGGTATGAACACTGAAGCTTTCTTT. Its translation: CASRDVTGMNTEAFF. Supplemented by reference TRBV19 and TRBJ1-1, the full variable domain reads DGGITQSPKYLFRKEGQNVTLSCEQNLNHDAMYWYRQDPGQGLRLIYYSQIVNDFQKGDIAEGYSVSREKKESFPLTVTSAQKNPTAFYLCASRDVTGMNTEAFFGQGTRLTVV.